These 5 T cell receptor beta chains originate from one sample sequenced in a study of blood T cell repertoires in COVID-19. Measured with immunoSEQ multiplex PCR; TCRdb has only the in-frame clones, and not every one. The table records fewer than 200,000 clones, 70% to 85% of them present only once. The sequenced sample consisted of peripheral blood. All receptors come from a man between 60 and 75 years old who had recovered from COVID-19.

V is TRBV19 and J is TRBJ2-1; D possibly corresponds to TRBD2 (6 bases). The CDR3 totals 16 residues. V was clipped by 4 bases and J by 0 bases, with 13 bases between them. The germline V gene has CDR1 LNHDA and CDR2 SQIVND (reference sequence). The CDR3 nucleotides read TGTGCCAGTAGTACCATACTAGCCAGCTCCTACAATGAGCAGTTCTTC. Translation: CASSTILASSYNEQFF.

The V call is TRBV27, the J call TRBJ2-1, with D possibly matching TRBD1 (6 bases). CDR1 MNHEY and CDR2 SMNVEV come from the germline V gene (reference sequence). V lost 4 bases to trimming and J lost 4 bases, with 14 bases between them. The CDR3 extends over 15 amino acids. The CDR3 sequence: CASSSSGQPYNEQFF. CDR3 nucleotides: TGTGCCAGCAGTTCCAGTGGACAGCCGTACAATGAGCAGTTCTTC.

The V call is TRBV9, the J call TRBJ2-7; 10 bases align to TRBD2. Germline CDR1 is SGDLS and CDR2 is YYNGEE. V shed 0 bases, J shed 2 bases, and the junction held 5 bases outside the gene matches. The CDR3 runs 16 residues. CDR3 DNA: TGTGCCAGCAGCGTAGACGAGCGGGGGGGTCCCTACGAGCAGTACTTC. Protein: CASSVDERGGPYEQYF.

The chain links TRBV30 to TRBJ1-4; TRBD1 matches 8 bases. The germline gives CDR1 GTSNPN, CDR2 SVGIG (reference sequence). The CDR3 length is 15 residues. The V and J ends lost 0 bases and 5 bases, in that order; junction bases with no gene match: 5. This chain's CDR3 is CAWSVNRGENEKLFF. The DNA for the CDR3 is TGTGCCTGGAGTGTCAACAGGGGGGAGAATGAAAAACTGTTTTTT. The entire variable domain, with the rest obtained from reference TRBV30 and TRBJ1-4, is as follows: SQTIHQWPATLVQPVGSPLSLECTVEGTSNPNLYWYRQAAGRGLQLLFYSVGIGQISSEVPQNLSASRPQDRQFILSSKKLLLSDSGFYLCAWSVNRGENEKLFFGSGTQLSVL.

The chain links TRBV7-3 to TRBJ2-2, with 13 bases aligning to TRBD2. The V gene end was trimmed by 5 bases and the J gene end by 4 bases; junction bases not matched to a gene: 7. This CDR3 is 17 amino acids long. Germline V CDR1 and CDR2: SGHTA, FQGTGA. The chain's CDR3 is CASSPTSGGAVTGELFF. CDR3 bases: TGTGCCAGCAGCCCAACTAGCGGGGGGGCGGTCACCGGGGAGCTGTTTTTT. The variable domain in full, with the rest retrieved from reference TRBV7-3 and TRBJ2-2, is GAGVSQTPSNKVTEKGKYVELRCDPISGHTALYWYRQSLGQGPEFLIYFQGTGAADDSGLPNDRFFAVRPEGSVSTLKIQRTERGDSAVYLCASSPTSGGAVTGELFFGEGSRLTVL.